The sequence of this T cell receptor (beta chain) was determined in a study of beta chain features in type 1 diabetes. This clone has a handful of counts. Expressed TCRB transcripts were sequenced because the isolated RNA had all been reverse transcribed beforehand. The data were produced by immunoSEQ multiplex PCR, yet TCRdb's version contains in-frame clones alone and is incomplete. The sample yields hundreds of thousands of clones, over 9.5% seen once. The CDR3 length is 16 residues. Germline lookup yields CDR1 LGHNA and CDR2 YSLEER. The junction had 3 bases not matched to a gene; V was cut back by 2 bases and J by 3 bases.

Sequenced material: naive CD4+ T cells from blood. The chain is built from TRBV4-3 and TRBJ2-1; 11 bases match TRBD2. The receptor was isolated from a woman between 18 and 30 years old in good health. In nucleotides, the CDR3 is TGCGCCAGCAGCCAAATGACTAGCGGGGACTACAATGAGCAGTTCTTC. This translates into CASSQMTSGDYNEQFF.